The 2 T cell receptor beta chains given below trace back to one sample, sequenced in a study of T cell responses to AZD1222 COVID-19 vaccine. Generated by immunoSEQ multiplex PCR, the TCRdb table keeps only in-frame clones and is missing some. The repertoire holds under 200,000 clones, with around 85% as singletons. Sequencing was performed on peripheral blood, taken 28 days after the second AZD1222 dose. These receptors came from an adult who received the AZD1222 COVID-19 vaccine.

The CDR3 coding sequence is TGTGCCAGCAGCCGGGGACAAGCCACCGGGGAGCTGTTTTTT. Protein: CASSRGQATGELFF. The chain has TRBV5-6 and TRBJ2-2; D might be TRBD1 (6 bases). V gave up 4 bases and J gave up 4 bases, with 11 bases separating them. The CDR3 is 14 amino acids. The germline V gene has CDR1 SGHDT and CDR2 YYEEEE.

The V gene is TRBV2, the J gene TRBJ2-5; D is undetermined. The V gene's germline CDR1 is SNHLY and CDR2 FYNNEI. The CDR3 sequence is 12 residues long. V was trimmed by 7 bases and J by 6 bases, leaving 12 bases between them. The CDR3 bases are TGTGCCAGCACAGATAGGGTCAAGACCCAGTACTTC. This codes for CASTDRVKTQYF.